Described below is a single T cell receptor beta chain sequence and its context. Its antigen is undetermined. TCRdb's copy holds only in-frame clones and misses some; the assay was immunoSEQ multiplex PCR. The sample consists of 150,000 to 200,000 clones, 87% of them appearing once. This sample is part of a study of Ad26.COV2.S vaccination and SARS-CoV-2 variants. General study findings and limits: Substantial breadth in spike-specific CD8+ and CD4+ T cell responses was reportedly seen after vaccination. Placebo recipients had lower spike-specific TCR breadth than vaccine recipients. Similar non-spike TCR breadth was observed in recipients of vaccine and of placebo.

The CDR3 totals 13 residues. The ends were cut back, 3 bases at V and 1 base at J, with 6 bases in the middle. Germline V gene lookup returns CDR1 LNHDA and CDR2 SQIVND (reference sequence). The sequencing used peripheral blood, collected after recovery from COVID-19. This chain uses TRBV19 with TRBJ1-1; no firm D call. This TCR derives from a human donor who had recovered from COVID-19. This chain's CDR3 is CASSIPGNTEAFF. In nucleotides, the CDR3 is TGTGCCAGTAGTATCCCAGGGAACACTGAAGCTTTCTTT.